The source of this T cell receptor beta chain is a study of T cells in Graves' hyperthyroidism and ophthalmopathy. Study findings and constraints: By a 13 V-J model, ophthalmopathy was set apart from stable hyperthyroidism. Expanded thyroid clonotypes (above 0.001) were mostly also found in blood.

On this clonotype itself: Its cognate antigen is unknown.

TCR beta CDR3 regions were amplified from RNA transcripts. The primer set for the first-round RT-PCR of the TCR CDR3 was HTBI. TCRdb reprocessed the multiplex PCR reads via MiXCR and lists one record per CDR3 protein. The table shows 600,000 or so distinct CDR3 sequences, with roughly 15% occurring only once. J gave up 10 bases and V 4 bases, and 6 bases lay outside the gene matches. The CDR3 length is 15 residues. Germline V gene lookup returns CDR1 KGHSH and CDR2 LQKENI. The rearrangement links TRBV18 to TRBJ1-6, with 11 bases matching TRBD1. The sequence came from a woman in her fifties or sixties with Graves' ophthalmopathy. Sequencing was done on a sample of blood. CDR3 bases: TGTGCCAGCTCACTCGGACAGGGGGCAAGATCACCCCTCCACTTT. This encodes CASSLGQGARSPLHF.